These 14 T cell receptor beta chains originate from one sample sequenced in a study of T cells expressing NK-cell markers. TCRdb reprocessed the 5' RACE reads and reports one entry per CDR3 protein, with no DNA. The sample yields a few hundred thousand distinct CDR3 sequences, of which the top ten take up 0.39%. Sequencing input: blood T cells: a sorted CD56 or NKG2C T cell subset, CD4+ or CD8+ T cells, or bulk PBMC T cells (not recorded which). The receptor set was obtained from a man aged 18 to 30 in good health.

The chain joins TRBV6-5 to TRBJ2-3; TCRdb's D call, TRBD1, is unchecked because there is no DNA. CDR1 is MNHEY and CDR2 is SVGAGI in the germline V gene. CDR3 size: 15 residues. The CDR3: CASSYGGARTDTQYF.

The CDR3 spells CSARDRTSGITDTQYF. The chain couples TRBV20-1 to TRBJ2-3; TCRdb's D call, TRBD2, is unchecked because there is no DNA. The CDR3 spans 16 residues. Per germline, CDR1 DFQATT and CDR2 SNEGSKA (reference sequence).

The chain joins TRBV2 to TRBJ2-3; as DNA is missing, the TRBD2 call by TCRdb cannot be tested. The length of the CDR3 is 16 residues. Germline CDR1 is SNHLY and CDR2 is FYNNEI. The CDR3 region is CASSGLAGEFIGTQYF.

The chain links TRBV5-6 to TRBJ2-1; checking the TCRdb D call of TRBD2 is not possible without DNA. From germline, CDR1 is SGHDT and CDR2 YYEEEE. There are 13 residues in the CDR3. The CDR3 sequence is CASSKREVNEQFF.

The chain joins TRBV6-1 to TRBJ2-1; absent DNA, TCRdb's TRBD1 call cannot be checked. The CDR3 loop spans 12 amino acids. CDR1 and CDR2 from the germline V gene are MNHNS and SASEGT. CDR3 loop: CAIQGSYNEQFF.

This sequence joins TRBV5-6 and TRBJ2-4; the D gene TCRdb calls, TRBD1, cannot be checked with no DNA. The CDR3 is 15 amino acids. From germline, CDR1 is SGHDT and CDR2 YYEEEE. The CDR3 region is CASSFGLSAKNIQYF.

The chain links TRBV5-5 to TRBJ2-5; TCRdb lists TRBD1, though no DNA is available to test this call. CDR1 is SGHKS and CDR2 is YYEKEE in the germline V gene (reference sequence). CDR3 size: 15 residues. This CDR3 is CASSSGDRLGETQYF.

The chain couples TRBV7-2 to TRBJ2-5; the D call from TCRdb, TRBD2, cannot be confirmed without DNA. The CDR3 totals 14 residues. Germline V gene sequence: CDR1 SGHTA, CDR2 FQGNSA. The CDR3 protein is CASSSKIRGETQYF.

The rearrangement uses TRBV15 and TRBJ1-1. In germline, CDR1 is LNHNV, CDR2 YYDKDF (reference sequence). The CDR3 is 15 amino acids. This chain's CDR3 is CATSRDWSGPPGAFF.

The chain combines TRBV7-2 with TRBJ2-1; checking the TCRdb D call of TRBD2 is not possible without DNA. The CDR3 length is 14 residues. Germline V CDR1 and CDR2: SGHTA, FQGNSA. The CDR3 sequence: CASSLDGVRREQFF. The full variable domain, rest sourced from reference TRBV7-2 and TRBJ2-1, is GAGVSQSPSNKVTEKGKDVELRCDPISGHTALYWYRQSLGQGLEFLIYFQGNSAPDKSGLPSDRFSAERTGGSVSTLTIQRTQQEDSAVYLCASSLDGVRREQFFGPGTRLTVL.

This chain links TRBV20-1 with TRBJ2-3; the TCRdb D gene call, TRBD1, has no DNA to confirm it. Germline loops: CDR1 DFQATT, CDR2 SNEGSKA (reference sequence). The CDR3 sequence is 14 residues long. This CDR3 is CSVKEGALRDTQYF.

This rearrangement joins TRBV12-3 or TRBV12-4 to TRBJ2-5; TCRdb's assignment of TRBD1 cannot be checked, as there is no DNA. The CDR3 sequence is 14 residues long. CDR3 sequence: CASSSTGTVETQYF.

The rearrangement links TRBV10-2 to TRBJ2-1. This CDR3 has 14 amino acids. Germline loops: CDR1 WSHSY, CDR2 SAAADI. CDR3 in amino acids: CASKRPLDYNEQFF.

CDR3 loop: CSASLTGLAGPQHF. This chain connects TRBV20-1 to TRBJ1-5; TCRdb designates TRBD1, a call that cannot be tested without DNA. Germline CDR1 is DFQATT and CDR2 is SNEGSKA (reference sequence). The CDR3 extends over 14 amino acids.